Below are 2 T cell receptor beta chains sequenced from a single sample in a study of breast tumors, draining lymph nodes, adjacent tissues. Samples came from axillary lymph nodes draining the breast cancer. A single record per CDR3 protein comes from TCRdb applying MiXCR to the multiplex PCR reads. The sample contains 140,000 or so distinct CDR3 sequences, 30% to 35% of which appear only once. Sequenced material: axillary lymph node tissue. The receptors were sampled from a female donor with breast cancer. Some clones in this sample may be carry-over from other donors' samples.

About this clonotype itself: A read error may explain this, as a much larger clone is one base away. The chain has TRBV6-2 or TRBV6-3 and TRBJ2-7; the match to TRBD2 covers 7 bases. The CDR3 runs 17 residues. Germline V CDR1 and CDR2: MNHEY, SVGEGT. CDR3 region: CVSSHSFISGRGYEQYF. DNA of the CDR3: TGTGTCAGCAGTCACTCGTTCATTAGCGGGCGTGGGTACGAGCAGTACTTC.

This clonotype has a count of ten or more. A junction boundary mismatches the germline segment, possibly from a read error. The chain couples TRBV6-5 to TRBJ1-2; possibly TRBD1 for D (6 bases). CDR1 is MNHEY, CDR2 SVGAGI, per germline. The CDR3 sequence is 14 residues long. CDR3 DNA sequence: TGTGCCAGCAGTCACTCACAGGGCTCGGAGGGCTACACCTTC. This encodes CASSHSQGSEGYTF.